The sequence of this T cell receptor (beta chain) was determined in a study of blood T cell repertoires in COVID-19. Study-wide context: Italy, Spain and the United States were the sources of the convalescent and acute COVID-19 samples.

The protocol was immunoSEQ multiplex PCR, while the TCRdb copy is restricted to in-frame clones and leaves out a portion. Here the sample spans 300,000 or so clones, roughly nine tenths being singletons. V lost 0 bases and J 4 bases, leaving 14 bases between the germline ends. The CDR3 has 16 residues. Germline V gene data show CDR1 as SGHVS and CDR2 as FNYEAQ. Specimen: peripheral blood. The V call is TRBV7-6, the J call TRBJ2-3, with TRBD2 as a possible D gene (6 bases). This TCR was recovered from a man between 18 and 29 years old who had recovered from COVID-19. The CDR3 DNA reads TGTGCCAGCAGCTTAGCGCGGGCTAGCGTCCCAGATACGCAGTATTTT. Its protein product is CASSLARASVPDTQYF. The full variable domain, completed using reference TRBV7-6 and TRBJ2-3, is GAGVSQSPRYKVTKRGQDVALRCDPISGHVSLYWYRQALGQGPEFLTYFNYEAQQDKSGLPNDRFSAERPEGSISTLTIQRTEQRDSAMYRCASSLARASVPDTQYFGPGTRLTVL.